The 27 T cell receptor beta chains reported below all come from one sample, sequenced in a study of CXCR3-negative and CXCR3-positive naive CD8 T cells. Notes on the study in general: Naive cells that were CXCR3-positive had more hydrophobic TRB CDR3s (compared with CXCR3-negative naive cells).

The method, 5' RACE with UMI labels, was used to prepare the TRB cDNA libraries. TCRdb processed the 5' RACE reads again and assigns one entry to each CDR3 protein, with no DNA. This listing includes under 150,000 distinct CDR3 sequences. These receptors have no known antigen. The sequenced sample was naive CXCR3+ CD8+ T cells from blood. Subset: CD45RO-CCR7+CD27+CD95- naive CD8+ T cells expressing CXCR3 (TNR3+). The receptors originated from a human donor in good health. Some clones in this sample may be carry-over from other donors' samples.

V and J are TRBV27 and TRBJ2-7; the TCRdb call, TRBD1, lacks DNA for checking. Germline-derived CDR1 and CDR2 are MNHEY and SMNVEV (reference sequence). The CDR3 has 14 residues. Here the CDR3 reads CASSLAQASYEQYF.

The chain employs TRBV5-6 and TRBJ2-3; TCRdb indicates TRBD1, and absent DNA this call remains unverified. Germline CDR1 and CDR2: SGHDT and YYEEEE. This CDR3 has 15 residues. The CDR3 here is CASSLETGGGDTQYF.

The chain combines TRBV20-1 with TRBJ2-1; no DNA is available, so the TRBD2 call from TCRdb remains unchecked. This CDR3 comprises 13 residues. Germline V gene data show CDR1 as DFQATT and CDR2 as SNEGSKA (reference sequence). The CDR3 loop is CSARARLRNEQFF.

The CDR3 is CASSPRDTNYNEQFF. The rearrangement joins TRBV12-3 or TRBV12-4 to TRBJ2-1; the D gene TCRdb calls, TRBD1, cannot be checked with no DNA. The CDR3 totals 15 residues.

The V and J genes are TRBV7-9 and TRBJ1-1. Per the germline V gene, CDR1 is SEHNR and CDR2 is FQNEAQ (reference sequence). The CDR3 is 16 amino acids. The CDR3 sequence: CASRLDRTATNTEAFF.

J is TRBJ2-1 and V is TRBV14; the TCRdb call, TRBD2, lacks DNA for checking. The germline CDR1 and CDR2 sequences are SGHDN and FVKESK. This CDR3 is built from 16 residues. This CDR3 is CASSHLLAGGYNEQFF. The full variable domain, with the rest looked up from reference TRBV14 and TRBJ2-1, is EAGVTQFPSHSVIEKGQTVTLRCDPISGHDNLYWYRRVMGKEIKFLLHFVKESKQDESGMPNNRFLAERTGGTYSTLKVQPAELEDSGVYFCASSHLLAGGYNEQFFGPGTRLTVL.

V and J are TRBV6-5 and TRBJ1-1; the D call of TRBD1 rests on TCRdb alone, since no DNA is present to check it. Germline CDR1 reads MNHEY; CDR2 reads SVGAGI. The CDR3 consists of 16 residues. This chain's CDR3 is CASRSGHGAGATEAFF.

CDR3: CASEALARAGELFF. The chain is built from TRBV19 and TRBJ2-2; the TRBD2 assignment by TCRdb is unverifiable without DNA. CDR1 and CDR2 (germline): LNHDA, SQIVND (reference sequence). The CDR3 loop spans 14 amino acids.

This chain's CDR3 is CAIRTGANEQFF. The rearrangement uses TRBV10-3 and TRBJ2-1; the TCRdb D gene call, TRBD1, has no DNA to confirm it. The CDR3 runs 12 residues. The V gene's germline CDR1 is ENHRY and CDR2 SYGVKD.

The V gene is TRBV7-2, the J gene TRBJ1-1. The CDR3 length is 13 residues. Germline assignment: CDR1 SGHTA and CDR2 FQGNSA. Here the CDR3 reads CASSPEGRTEAFF.

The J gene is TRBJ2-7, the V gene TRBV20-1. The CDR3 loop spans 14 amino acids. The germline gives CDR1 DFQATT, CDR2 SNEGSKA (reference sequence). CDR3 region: CSARSTFSAYEQYF.

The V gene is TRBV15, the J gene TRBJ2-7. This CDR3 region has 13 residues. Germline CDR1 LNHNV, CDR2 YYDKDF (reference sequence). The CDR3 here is CATSRESPYEQYF.

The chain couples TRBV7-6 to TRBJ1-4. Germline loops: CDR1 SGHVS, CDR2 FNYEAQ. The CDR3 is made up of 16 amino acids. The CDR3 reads CASSLAIKSTNEKLFF.

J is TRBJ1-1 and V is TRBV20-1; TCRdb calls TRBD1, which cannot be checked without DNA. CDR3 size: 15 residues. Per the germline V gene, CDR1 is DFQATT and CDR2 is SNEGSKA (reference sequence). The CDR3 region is CSATGGGIMNTEAFF.

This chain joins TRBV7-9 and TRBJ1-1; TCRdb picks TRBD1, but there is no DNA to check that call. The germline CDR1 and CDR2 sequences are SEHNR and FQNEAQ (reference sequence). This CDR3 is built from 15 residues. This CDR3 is CASSPRDSENTEAFF.

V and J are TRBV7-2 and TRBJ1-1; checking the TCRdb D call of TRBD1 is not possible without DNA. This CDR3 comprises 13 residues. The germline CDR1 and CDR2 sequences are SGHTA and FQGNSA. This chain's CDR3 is CASSLVPVTEAFF.

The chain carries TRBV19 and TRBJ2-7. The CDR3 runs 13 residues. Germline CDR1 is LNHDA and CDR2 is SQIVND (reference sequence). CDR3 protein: CASSIGQAYEQYF. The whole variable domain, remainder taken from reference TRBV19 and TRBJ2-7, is DGGITQSPKYLFRKEGQNVTLSCEQNLNHDAMYWYRQDPGQGLRLIYYSQIVNDFQKGDIAEGYSVSREKKESFPLTVTSAQKNPTAFYLCASSIGQAYEQYFGPGTRLTVT.

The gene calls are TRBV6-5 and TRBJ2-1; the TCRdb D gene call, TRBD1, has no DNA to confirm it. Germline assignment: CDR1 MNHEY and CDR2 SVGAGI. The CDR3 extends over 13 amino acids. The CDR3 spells CASSYPTGGEQFF.

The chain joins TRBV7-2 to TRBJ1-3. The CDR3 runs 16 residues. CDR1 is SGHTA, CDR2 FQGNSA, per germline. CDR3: CASSTDSLGTGNTIYF.

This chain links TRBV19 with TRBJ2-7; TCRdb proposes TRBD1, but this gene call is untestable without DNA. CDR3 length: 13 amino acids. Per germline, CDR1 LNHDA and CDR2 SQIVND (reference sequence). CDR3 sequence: CASSSPTSYEQYF.

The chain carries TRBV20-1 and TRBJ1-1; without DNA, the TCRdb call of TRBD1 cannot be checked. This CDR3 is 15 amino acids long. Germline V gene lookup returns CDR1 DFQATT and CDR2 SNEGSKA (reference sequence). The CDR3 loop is CSASPGRTVNTEAFF.

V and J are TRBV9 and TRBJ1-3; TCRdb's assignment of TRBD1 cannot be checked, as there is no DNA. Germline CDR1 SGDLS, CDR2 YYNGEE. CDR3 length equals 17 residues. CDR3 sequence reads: CASSPWGTSGSGNTIYF.

The CDR3 reads CASSPAMLAGMNEQFF. The chain is built from TRBV11-2 and TRBJ2-1; TCRdb lists TRBD2, though no DNA is available to test this call. This CDR3 has 16 amino acids. Germline lookup yields CDR1 SGHAT and CDR2 FQNNGV.

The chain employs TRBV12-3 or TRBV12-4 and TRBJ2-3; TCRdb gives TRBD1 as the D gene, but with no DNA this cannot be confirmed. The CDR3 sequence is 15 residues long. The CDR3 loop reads CASSHTWQGDRAQYF.

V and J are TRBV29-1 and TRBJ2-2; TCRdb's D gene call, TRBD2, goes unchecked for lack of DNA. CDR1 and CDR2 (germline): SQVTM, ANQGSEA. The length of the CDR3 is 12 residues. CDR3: CSVDLHTGELFF.

The CDR3: CASSTLGADEQFF. The chain is built from TRBV4-1 and TRBJ2-1; TCRdb's assignment of TRBD1 cannot be checked, as there is no DNA. The germline V gene encodes CDR1 MGHRA and CDR2 YSYEKL. The CDR3 runs to 13 residues.

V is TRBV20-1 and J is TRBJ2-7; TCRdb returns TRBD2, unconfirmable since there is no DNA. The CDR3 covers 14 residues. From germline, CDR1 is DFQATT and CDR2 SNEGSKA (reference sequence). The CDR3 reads CSARGLADSYEQYF.